These T cell receptor beta chains were read from a single sample in a study of cytomegalovirus exposure and HLA in healthy donors. Produced via immunoSEQ multiplex PCR; TCRdb's table is partial and in-frame only. The sample yields 160,000 or so clones, 65% to 85% seen once. Specimen: PBMCs. The receptors originated from a woman aged 30 to 39 in good health and CMV-seropositive. The CDR3 runs from the conserved cysteine through the conserved F or W. A D gene is named only where the DNA matches it firmly. Expanded clones are given a class, and other clones once, few, many or no size at all.

D gene	clone size	V gene	CDR3 length	J gene	CDR3 protein	CDR3 DNA
TRBD1	once	TRBV11-2	13	TRBJ2-4	CASSFAGTGVQYF	TGTGCCAGCAGCTTCGCGGGGACAGGGGTACAGTACTTC
-	-	TRBV10-2	15	TRBJ2-1	CASSARLFSYNEQFF	TGCGCCAGCAGTGCCCGACTGTTTTCCTACAATGAGCAGTTCTTC
-	-	TRBV30	13	TRBJ2-2	CAWKRGDTGKLFF	TGTGCCTGGAAACGGGGGGACACCGGGAAGCTGTTTTTT
TRBD1	few	TRBV9	16	TRBJ1-2	CASSASTGGMSYGYTF	TGTGCCAGCAGCGCGTCGACAGGGGGCATGAGCTATGGCTACACCTTC
-	-	TRBV6-5	14	TRBJ1-3	CASSRLNSGNTIYF	TGTGCCAGCAGTCGCCTAAACTCTGGAAACACCATATATTTT
TRBD2	-	TRBV13	15	TRBJ2-7	CASSLWERGGREQYF	TGTGCCAGCAGCTTATGGGAGCGGGGGGGCAGAGAGCAGTACTTC
-	-	TRBV28	12	TRBJ1-2	CASSLRGYGYTF	TGTGCCAGCAGTTTAAGAGGGTATGGCTACACCTTC
TRBD1	-	TRBV5-4	13	TRBJ2-7	CASSTTGAREQYF	TGTGCCAGCAGCACTACAGGGGCTCGGGAGCAGTACTTC
TRBD1	-	TRBV29-1	15	TRBJ2-5	CSVDGDRGYQETQYF	TGCAGCGTCGACGGGGACAGGGGATATCAAGAGACCCAGTACTTC
-	-	TRBV7-2	15	TRBJ1-4	CASRGPGLSNEKLFF	TGTGCCAGCAGGGGGCCGGGACTCTCAAATGAAAAACTGTTTTTT
TRBD1	-	TRBV5-1	13	TRBJ2-7	CASSRTGPDEQYF	TGCGCCAGCAGCCGGACAGGCCCTGACGAGCAGTACTTC
TRBD1	-	TRBV19	13	TRBJ2-7	CASGQGYWYEQYF	TGTGCCAGTGGACAGGGGTATTGGTACGAGCAGTACTTC
-	-	TRBV11-2	17	TRBJ2-1	CASSLVRGKRSYNEQFF	TGTGCCAGCAGCTTAGTGAGGGGGAAGCGCTCCTACAATGAGCAGTTCTTC
-	few	TRBV21-1	16	TRBJ1-5	CASSKYYLRQVQPQHF	TGTGCCAGCAGCAAATACTACCTGAGACAGGTTCAGCCCCAGCATTTT
-	-	TRBV29-1	15	TRBJ1-2	CSVDPLGRAAYGYTF	TGCAGCGTTGACCCCCTAGGCAGGGCGGCCTATGGCTACACCTTC
TRBD2	few	TRBV7-9	16	TRBJ2-1	CASSPKRGGSYNEQFF	TGTGCCAGCAGTCCGAAGCGGGGGGGCAGCTACAATGAGCAGTTCTTC
-	-	TRBV5-4	17	TRBJ2-6	CASSLAFFNSGANVLTF	TGTGCCAGCAGCTTGGCCTTTTTTAACTCTGGGGCCAACGTCCTGACTTTC
TRBD1	-	TRBV9	14	TRBJ1-6	CASRAGTVNSPLHF	TGTGCCAGCAGGGCCGGGACAGTTAATTCACCCCTCCACTTT
-	-	TRBV5-4	13	TRBJ1-2	CASSVGTGDGYTF	TGTGCCAGCAGCGTCGGGACGGGAGATGGCTACACCTTC
TRBD1	-	TRBV5-6	16	TRBJ2-1	CASSLGVWTGGSEQFF	TGTGCCAGCAGCTTGGGGGTGTGGACAGGGGGCAGTGAGCAGTTCTTC
TRBD1	-	TRBV7-3	16	TRBJ1-2	CASSLTGQGTVYGYTF	TGTGCCAGCAGCTTAACGGGACAGGGTACGGTCTATGGCTACACCTTC
TRBD1	-	TRBV5-1	17	TRBJ2-1	CASSLSVGQYSYNEQFF	TGCGCCAGCAGCCTGTCGGTGGGACAGTACTCCTACAATGAGCAGTTCTTC
-	once	TRBV13	14	TRBJ2-7	CASSPPGHKYEQYF	TGTGCCAGCAGCCCCCCCGGACACAAGTACGAGCAGTACTTC
-	-	TRBV5-5	14	TRBJ1-5	CASSPMRANQPQHF	TGTGCCAGCAGCCCCATGAGGGCCAACCAGCCCCAGCATTTT
-	-	TRBV28	13	TRBJ2-1	CASSLLRGNEQFF	TGTGCCAGCAGTTTACTGCGGGGTAATGAGCAGTTCTTC
-	-	TRBV6-4	13	TRBJ1-2	CASSQGTNYGYTF	TGTGCCAGCTCCCAGGGAACCAACTATGGCTACACCTTC
-	-	TRBV10-3	15	TRBJ2-7	CAISEGGVADYEQHF	TGTGCCATCAGTGAAGGCGGCGTTGCGGACTACGAGCAGCACTTC
TRBD1	few	TRBV19	15	TRBJ2-3	CASSLRQGLTDTQYF	TGTGCCAGTAGTTTACGACAGGGCCTCACAGATACGCAGTATTTT
-	-	TRBV19	13	TRBJ2-7	CANRTAISYEQYF	TGTGCCAATCGGACAGCCATCTCCTACGAGCAGTACTTC
-	-	TRBV29-1	11	TRBJ2-5	CSVVSGWTQYF	TGCAGCGTTGTTTCGGGATGGACCCAGTACTTC
TRBD1	-	TRBV4-1	14	TRBJ1-2	CASSQETGLGGYTF	TGCGCCAGCAGCCAAGAGACAGGGCTAGGCGGCTACACCTTC
TRBD1	few	TRBV19	14	TRBJ2-5	CASSIRGYQETQYF	TGTGCCAGTAGTATCAGGGGGTACCAAGAGACCCAGTACTTC
-	once	TRBV29-1	17	TRBJ2-3	CSVEGDWAAPSTDTQYF	TGCAGCGTTGAAGGGGACTGGGCAGCCCCTAGCACAGATACGCAGTATTTT
-	-	TRBV2	14	TRBJ2-2	CASRNQGYAGELFF	TGTGCCAGCAGAAATCAGGGGTATGCCGGGGAGCTGTTTTTT
-	-	TRBV5-1	13	TRBJ2-7	CASAAGSRYEQYF	TGCGCCAGCGCGGCGGGATCGCGCTACGAGCAGTACTTC
-	-	TRBV28	17	TRBJ2-3	CASSGGGGRGFTDTQYF	TGTGCCAGCAGTGGGGGTGGGGGCAGGGGTTTCACAGATACGCAGTATTTT
TRBD2	-	TRBV5-1	15	TRBJ2-2	CASSLTSGGTGELFF	TGCGCCAGCAGCTTGACTAGCGGGGGGACCGGGGAGCTGTTTTTT
-	few	TRBV15	18	TRBJ1-6	CATSRGVQGISYNSPLHF	TGTGCCACCAGCAGGGGAGTACAGGGCATCTCCTATAATTCACCCCTCCACTTT
TRBD2	-	TRBV5-4	15	TRBJ2-3	CASSHGGGVIDTQYF	TGTGCCAGCAGCCACGGGGGGGGTGTCATAGATACGCAGTATTTT
TRBD2	-	TRBV5-5	13	TRBJ2-3	CASSQAGADTQYF	TGTGCCAGCAGCCAAGCGGGGGCAGATACGCAGTATTTT
-	-	TRBV7-8	14	TRBJ1-4	CASSPREFNEKLFF	TGTGCCAGCAGCCCGAGGGAGTTTAATGAAAAACTGTTTTTT
TRBD1	-	TRBV28	16	TRBJ1-3	CASSSTGGRFGNTIYF	TGTGCCAGCAGTTCGACAGGGGGAAGATTTGGAAACACCATATATTTT